This T cell receptor (beta chain) was sequenced for a study of blood T cell repertoires in COVID-19. Study in general: The United States, Italy and Spain supplied acute and convalescent COVID-19 samples. T cells, B-cell-depleted T cells, or PBMCs supplied cDNA or gDNA.

Authors' methods: Scientists estimated how many nucleated cells there were by amplifying reference gene primers. Clones were read by immunoSEQ multiplex PCR, and TCRdb kept only the in-frame ones, dropping some. For V, J and clone size, that table is used; D and trimming come from the DNA. The profile covers 170,000 or so clones, with over 75% appearing a single time and 26% taken by the ten largest. Germline V gene sequence: CDR1 LGHDT, CDR2 YNNKEL (reference sequence). The ends lost 4 bases at V and 4 bases at J; junction bases unmatched: 3. The CDR3 has 14 amino acids. The rearrangement joins TRBV3-1 (or the pseudogene TRBV3-2) to TRBJ1-2, with 10 bases identical to TRBD1. This receptor was identified in a woman in her 70s with acute or convalescent COVID-19. Input material: peripheral blood. The CDR3 region is CASSPRDRGYGYTF. CDR3 DNA sequence: TGTGCCAGCAGCCCCCGGGACAGGGGCTATGGCTACACCTTC.